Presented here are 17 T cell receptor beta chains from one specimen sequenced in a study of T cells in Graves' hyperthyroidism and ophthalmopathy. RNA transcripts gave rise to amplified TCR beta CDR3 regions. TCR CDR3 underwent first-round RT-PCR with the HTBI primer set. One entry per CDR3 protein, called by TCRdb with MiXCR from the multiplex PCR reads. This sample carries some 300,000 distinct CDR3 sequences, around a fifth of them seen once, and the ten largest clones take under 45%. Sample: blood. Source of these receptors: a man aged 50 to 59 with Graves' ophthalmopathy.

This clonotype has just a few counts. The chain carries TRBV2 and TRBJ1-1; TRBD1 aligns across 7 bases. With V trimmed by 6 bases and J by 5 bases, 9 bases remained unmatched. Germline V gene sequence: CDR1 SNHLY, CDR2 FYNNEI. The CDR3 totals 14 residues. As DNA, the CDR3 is TGTGCCAGCAGCCTACAGGGGATTAGGACTGAAGCTTTCTTT. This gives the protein CASSLQGIRTEAFF.

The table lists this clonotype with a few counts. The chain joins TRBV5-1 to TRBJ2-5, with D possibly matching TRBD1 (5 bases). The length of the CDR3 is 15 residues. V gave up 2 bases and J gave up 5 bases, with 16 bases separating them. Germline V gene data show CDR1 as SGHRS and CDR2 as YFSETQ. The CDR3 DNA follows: TGCGCCAGCAGCTTTGAAGGGGCCGCCCGGGAGACCCAGTACTTC. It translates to CASSFEGAARETQYF.

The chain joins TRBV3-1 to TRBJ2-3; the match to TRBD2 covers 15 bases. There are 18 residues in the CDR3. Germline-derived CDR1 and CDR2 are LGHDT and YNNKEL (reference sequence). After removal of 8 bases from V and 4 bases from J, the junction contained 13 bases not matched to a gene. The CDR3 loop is CASSPRQGLAGGSDTQYF. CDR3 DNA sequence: TGTGCCAGCTCACCACGCCAGGGACTAGCGGGAGGTTCAGATACGCAGTATTTT.

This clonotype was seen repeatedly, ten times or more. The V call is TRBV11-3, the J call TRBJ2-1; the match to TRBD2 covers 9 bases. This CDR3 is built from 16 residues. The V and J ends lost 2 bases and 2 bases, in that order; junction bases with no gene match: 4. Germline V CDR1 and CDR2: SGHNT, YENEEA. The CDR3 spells CASSLRTSVPYNEQFF. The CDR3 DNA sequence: TGTGCCAGCAGCTTAAGGACTAGCGTGCCCTACAATGAGCAGTTCTTC.

The CDR3 region is CASSRRGMAFF. The CDR3 DNA reads as TGTGCCAGCTCCAGGAGGGGGATGGCTTTCTTT. The chain uses TRBV6-1 and TRBJ1-1; a weak D match, TRBD1 (6 bases). This CDR3 is 11 amino acids long. V lost 8 bases and J lost 11, with 15 bases in between. CDR1 is MNHNS, CDR2 SASEGT, per germline.

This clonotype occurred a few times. CDR3 sequence reads: CASSFLGQGSNQPQHF. CDR3 DNA sequence: TGTGCCAGCAGTTTCCTTGGACAGGGTAGCAATCAGCCCCAGCATTTT. This chain connects TRBV28 to TRBJ1-5, with 8 positions matching TRBD1. CDR1 and CDR2 from the germline V gene are MDHEN and SYDVKM. V gave up 3 bases and J gave up 0 bases; unmatched junction bases: 4. This CDR3 comprises 16 residues.

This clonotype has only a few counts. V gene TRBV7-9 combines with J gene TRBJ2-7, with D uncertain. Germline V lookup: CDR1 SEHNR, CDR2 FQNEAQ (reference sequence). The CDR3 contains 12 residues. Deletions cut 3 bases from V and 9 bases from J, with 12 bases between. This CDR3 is CASSFGPGSQYF. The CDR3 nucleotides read TGTGCCAGCAGCTTTGGTCCCGGTTCGCAGTACTTC.

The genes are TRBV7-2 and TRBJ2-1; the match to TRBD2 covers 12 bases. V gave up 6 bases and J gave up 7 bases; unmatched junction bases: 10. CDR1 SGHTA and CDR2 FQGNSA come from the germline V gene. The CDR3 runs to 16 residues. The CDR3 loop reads CASRQASSGRGNEQFF. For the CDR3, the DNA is TGTGCCAGCAGGCAGGCCTCTAGCGGGAGGGGTAATGAGCAGTTCTTC. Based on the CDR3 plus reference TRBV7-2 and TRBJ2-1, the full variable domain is GAGVSQSPSNKVTEKGKDVELRCDPISGHTALYWYRQSLGQGLEFLIYFQGNSAPDKSGLPSDRFSAERTGGSVSTLTIQRTQQEDSAVYLCASRQASSGRGNEQFFGPGTRLTVL.

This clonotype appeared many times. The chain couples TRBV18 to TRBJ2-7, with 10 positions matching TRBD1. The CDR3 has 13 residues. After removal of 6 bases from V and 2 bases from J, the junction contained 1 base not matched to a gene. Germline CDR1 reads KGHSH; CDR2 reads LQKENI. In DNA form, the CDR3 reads TGTGCCAGCTCCGGACAGGGGGCCTACGAGCAGTACTTC. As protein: CASSGQGAYEQYF.

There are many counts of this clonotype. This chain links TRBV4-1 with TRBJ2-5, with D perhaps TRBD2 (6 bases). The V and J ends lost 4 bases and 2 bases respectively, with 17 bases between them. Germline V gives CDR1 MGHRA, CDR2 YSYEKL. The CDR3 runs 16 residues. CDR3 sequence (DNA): TGCGCCAGCAGCCGGATGACTAGGGACGGTCAAGAGACCCAGTACTTC. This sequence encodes CASSRMTRDGQETQYF.

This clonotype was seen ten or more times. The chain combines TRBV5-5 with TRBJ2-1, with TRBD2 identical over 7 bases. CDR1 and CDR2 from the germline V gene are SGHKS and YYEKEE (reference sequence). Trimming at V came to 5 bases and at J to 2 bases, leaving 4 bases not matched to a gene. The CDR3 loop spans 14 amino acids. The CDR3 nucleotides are TGTGCCAGCAGACAAGCGGGAACCTACAATGAGCAGTTCTTC. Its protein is CASRQAGTYNEQFF.

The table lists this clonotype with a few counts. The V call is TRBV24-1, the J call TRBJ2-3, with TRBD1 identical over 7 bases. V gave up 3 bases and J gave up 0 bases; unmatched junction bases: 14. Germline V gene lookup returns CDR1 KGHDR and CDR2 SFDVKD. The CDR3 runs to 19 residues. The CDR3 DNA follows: TGTGCCACCAGTGATCCCGCCCTCCCGGGACAGCCTAGCACAGATACGCAGTATTTT. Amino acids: CATSDPALPGQPSTDTQYF.

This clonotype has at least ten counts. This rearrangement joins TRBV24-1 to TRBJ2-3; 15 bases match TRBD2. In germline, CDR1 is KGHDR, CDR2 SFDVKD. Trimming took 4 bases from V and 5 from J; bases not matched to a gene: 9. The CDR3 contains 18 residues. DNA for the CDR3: TGTGCCACCAGTGACGCAGGGACTAGCGGGAGGATTCAAGATACGCAGTATTTT. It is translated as CATSDAGTSGRIQDTQYF.

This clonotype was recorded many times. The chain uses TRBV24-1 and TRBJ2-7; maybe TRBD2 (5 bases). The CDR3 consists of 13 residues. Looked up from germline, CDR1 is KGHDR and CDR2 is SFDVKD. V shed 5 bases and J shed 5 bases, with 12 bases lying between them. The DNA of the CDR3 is TGTGCCACCAGTGCCCCCGCTAGCCACGAGCAGTACTTC. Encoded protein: CATSAPASHEQYF.

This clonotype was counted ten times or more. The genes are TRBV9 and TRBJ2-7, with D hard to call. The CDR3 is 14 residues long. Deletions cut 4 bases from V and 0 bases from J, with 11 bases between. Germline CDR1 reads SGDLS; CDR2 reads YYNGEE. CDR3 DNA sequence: TGTGCCAGCAGCCCCTTACTGAACTCCTACGAGCAGTACTTC. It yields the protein CASSPLLNSYEQYF.

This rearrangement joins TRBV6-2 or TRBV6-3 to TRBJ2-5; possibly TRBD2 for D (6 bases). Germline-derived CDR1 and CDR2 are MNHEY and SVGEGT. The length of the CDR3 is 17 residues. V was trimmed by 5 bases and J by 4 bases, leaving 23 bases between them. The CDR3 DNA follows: TGTGCCAGCAGTAATCCGGACGAGACACGGAGGGGAGAGACCCAGTACTTC. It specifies CASSNPDETRRGETQYF.

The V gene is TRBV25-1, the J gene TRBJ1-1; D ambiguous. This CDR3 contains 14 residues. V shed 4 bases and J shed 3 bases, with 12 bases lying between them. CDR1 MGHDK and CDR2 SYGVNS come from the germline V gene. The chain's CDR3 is CASSVLSGHTEAFF. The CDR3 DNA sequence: TGTGCCAGCAGTGTGCTCAGCGGGCACACTGAAGCTTTCTTT.